Following are 23 T cell receptor beta chains from one sample sequenced in a study of cytomegalovirus exposure and HLA in healthy donors. PCR employed 60 Vbeta and 13 Jbeta primers. Profiling relied on immunoSEQ multiplex PCR, and the TCRdb table lists in-frame clones only, not all of them. The table includes over 130,000 clones, about four fifths detected once. The sequenced material came from PBMCs. The source of these receptors is a woman aged 40 to 49 in good health and CMV-seropositive.

The count of this clone is one. The chain recombines TRBV7-2 with TRBJ2-2; 11 bases line up with TRBD2. Germline CDR1 and CDR2: SGHTA and FQGNSA. The ends lost 5 bases at V and 4 bases at J; junction bases unmatched: 9. The CDR3 totals 17 residues. Written as DNA, the CDR3 is TGTGCCAGCAGCAAGTCCGGGACTAGCGGCTTCACCGGGGAGCTGTTTTTT. Residues: CASSKSGTSGFTGELFF. Supplemented by reference TRBV7-2 and TRBJ2-2, the full variable domain reads GAGVSQSPSNKVTEKGKDVELRCDPISGHTALYWYRQSLGQGLEFLIYFQGNSAPDKSGLPSDRFSAERTGGSVSTLTIQRTQQEDSAVYLCASSKSGTSGFTGELFFGEGSRLTVL.

The chain employs TRBV28 and TRBJ2-7, with TRBD2 as a possible D gene (6 bases). The germline gives CDR1 MDHEN, CDR2 SYDVKM. The CDR3 loop spans 15 amino acids. Trimming removed 3 bases at V and 5 bases at J, with 17 bases between. The DNA for the CDR3 is TGTGCCAGCAGTTTGGAGGTAGCGGCGGTAGACGAGCAGTACTTC. Its translation: CASSLEVAAVDEQYF.

The V gene is TRBV28, the J gene TRBJ2-1; 9 nucleotides align to TRBD2. This CDR3 has 15 amino acids. Looked up from germline, CDR1 is MDHEN and CDR2 is SYDVKM. V was clipped by 5 bases and J by 8 bases; unmatched bases: 10. CDR3 loop: CASSAPGLAVDEQFF. The CDR3 DNA sequence: TGTGCCAGCAGTGCTCCGGGACTAGCAGTCGATGAGCAGTTCTTC.

The rearrangement uses TRBV28 and TRBJ1-2, with D possibly being TRBD1 (6 bases). Germline CDR1 is MDHEN and CDR2 is SYDVKM. V was shortened by 7 bases and J by 8 bases, with 20 bases between the two germline ends. CDR3 size: 14 residues. CDR3 protein: CASTSAGAREGYTF. In nucleotides, the CDR3 is TGTGCCAGCACCTCTGCGGGGGCCCGGGAAGGCTACACCTTC.

The genes are TRBV5-1 and TRBJ2-1; 14 bases are shared with TRBD2. The V gene's germline CDR1 is SGHRS and CDR2 YFSETQ. The CDR3 has 16 residues. The junction had 2 bases not matched to a gene; V was cut back by 0 bases and J by 6 bases. The CDR3 loop reads CASSLGLAGGVNEQFF. In nucleotides, the CDR3 is TGCGCCAGCAGCTTGGGACTAGCGGGAGGGGTCAATGAGCAGTTCTTC. The full variable domain, in which reference TRBV5-1 and TRBJ2-1 provide the parts outside the CDR3, is KAGVTQTPRYLIKTRGQQVTLSCSPISGHRSVSWYQQTPGQGLQFLFEYFSETQRNKGNFPGRFSGRQFSNSRSEMNVSTLELGDSALYLCASSLGLAGGVNEQFFGPGTRLTVL.

The chain recombines TRBV5-8 with TRBJ2-3; 7 positions match TRBD1. Germline lookup yields CDR1 SGHTS and CDR2 YDEGEE. The CDR3 is 14 amino acids. The V gene end was trimmed by 6 bases and the J gene end by 0 bases; junction bases not matched to a gene: 4. The CDR3 DNA follows: TGTGCCAGCACCACGGGACAGAGCACAGATACGCAGTATTTT. Its protein is CASTTGQSTDTQYF.

V gene TRBV28 combines with J gene TRBJ1-1; no firm D call. This CDR3 has 12 residues. The germline V gene encodes CDR1 MDHEN and CDR2 SYDVKM. Between the trimmed V and J ends, which lost 8 bases and 8 bases, there was a span of 15 bases. For the CDR3, the DNA is TGTGCCAGCGCCGTGGGGAGCCGGGAAGCTTTCTTT. This translates into CASAVGSREAFF.

The chain uses TRBV9 and TRBJ1-4, with 7 nucleotides matching TRBD1. The CDR3 consists of 15 residues. Germline V CDR1 and CDR2: SGDLS, YYNGEE. V lost 7 bases to trimming and J lost 5 bases; unmatched junction nucleotides: 11. CDR3 in amino acids: CASARSGQKNEKLFF. CDR3 DNA: TGTGCCAGCGCACGGTCGGGACAGAAAAATGAAAAACTGTTTTTT. Looking up the rest from reference TRBV9 and TRBJ1-4 gives the full variable domain: DSGVTQTPKHLITATGQRVTLRCSPRSGDLSVYWYQQSLDQGLQFLIQYYNGEERAKGNILERFSAQQFPDLHSELNLSSLELGDSALYFCASARSGQKNEKLFFGSGTQLSVL.

This clone was counted only a few times. The rearrangement links TRBV29-1 to TRBJ1-3; maybe TRBD1 (5 bases). V lost 7 bases and J lost 2, with 15 bases in between. Germline V gene data show CDR1 as SQVTM and CDR2 as ANQGSEA. This CDR3 is built from 14 residues. CDR3 bases: TGCAGCGCAAACTCAGGGTACCCTGGAAACACCATATATTTT. This encodes CSANSGYPGNTIYF.

The table lists this clone with a few counts. The V and J genes are TRBV5-5 and TRBJ2-7; no firm D call. Trimming removed 2 bases at V and 5 bases at J, with 14 bases between. Germline V CDR1 and CDR2: SGHKS, YYEKEE (reference sequence). The CDR3 is made up of 14 amino acids. CDR3 loop: CASSFRPNDNEQYF. For the CDR3, the DNA is TGTGCCAGCAGCTTCCGGCCAAACGACAACGAGCAGTACTTC.

The sample holds a few counts of this clone. The gene calls are TRBV7-2 and TRBJ2-5, with a possible D match to TRBD2 (6 bases). CDR3 length equals 16 residues. V lost 4 bases, J lost 4 bases, and 19 bases lay in between. Germline CDR1 is SGHTA and CDR2 is FQGNSA. In nucleotides, the CDR3 is TGTGCCAGCAGCTACGGGGGAACCGTAAAGAGAGAGACCCAGTACTTC. Amino acid sequence: CASSYGGTVKRETQYF.

The V and J genes are TRBV5-4 and TRBJ2-3, with TRBD1 matching 7 bases. The V and J ends lost 2 bases and 0 bases, in that order; junction bases with no gene match: 9. In germline, CDR1 is SGHNT, CDR2 YYREEE (reference sequence). The CDR3 runs 17 residues. This CDR3 is CASSFPRDRSSTDTQYF. CDR3 DNA: TGTGCCAGCAGCTTTCCACGGGACAGATCTAGCACAGATACGCAGTATTTT.

This clone occurred a few times. The J gene is TRBJ2-1, the V gene TRBV11-2, with 9 bases matching TRBD1. Germline V gene lookup returns CDR1 SGHAT and CDR2 FQNNGV. V dropped 0 bases and J dropped 15; count of bases not matched to a gene: 6. There are 13 residues in the CDR3. CDR3 nucleotide sequence: TGTGCCAGCAGCTTAGATCGGGGACAGGGCCCGTTCTTC. Its translation: CASSLDRGQGPFF.

This rearrangement joins TRBV29-1 to TRBJ1-1; D perhaps matches TRBD1 (6 bases). CDR1 is SQVTM and CDR2 is ANQGSEA in the germline V gene. The ends were cut back, 6 bases at V and 0 bases at J, with 14 bases in the middle. CDR3 length: 14 amino acids. This CDR3 is CSVAPRDMNTEAFF. CDR3 in DNA: TGCAGCGTCGCCCCCCGGGACATGAACACTGAAGCTTTCTTT.

In its sample, this clone was seen once. This chain uses TRBV5-1 with TRBJ1-1, with D maybe TRBD1 (5 bases). CDR1 and CDR2 from the germline V gene are SGHRS and YFSETQ. This CDR3 has 17 amino acids. V was clipped by 1 base and J by 4 bases, with 20 bases between them. The CDR3 sequence: CASSLFSRAGGSTEAFF. Here the CDR3 DNA reads TGCGCCAGCAGCTTGTTTTCCCGGGCCGGGGGTAGCACTGAAGCTTTCTTT. Based on the CDR3 plus reference TRBV5-1 and TRBJ1-1, the full variable domain is KAGVTQTPRYLIKTRGQQVTLSCSPISGHRSVSWYQQTPGQGLQFLFEYFSETQRNKGNFPGRFSGRQFSNSRSEMNVSTLELGDSALYLCASSLFSRAGGSTEAFFGQGTRLTVV.

The chain combines TRBV19 with TRBJ2-3; D might be TRBD1 (6 bases). This CDR3 is built from 15 residues. Germline CDR1 is LNHDA and CDR2 is SQIVND (reference sequence). V lost 4 bases, J lost 1 base, and 12 bases lay in between. CDR3: CASSTTGSGTDTQYF. In DNA form, the CDR3 reads TGTGCCAGTAGTACCACAGGGAGCGGCACAGATACGCAGTATTTT.

This clone was recorded a few times. This chain links TRBV7-9 with TRBJ2-5; 7 nucleotides match TRBD2. Germline V gene data show CDR1 as SEHNR and CDR2 as FQNEAQ (reference sequence). The J segment lost 1 base and the V segment lost 3 bases, leaving 5 bases of the junction unmatched. The CDR3 extends over 15 amino acids. The CDR3 sequence: CASSLNPSGQETQYF. Here the CDR3 DNA reads TGTGCCAGCAGCTTGAACCCTAGCGGCCAAGAGACCCAGTACTTC.

The V gene is TRBV6-6, the J gene TRBJ2-2; 8 bases are shared with TRBD1. J gave up 6 bases and V 10 bases, and 7 bases lay outside the gene matches. CDR1 MNHNY and CDR2 SVGAGI come from the germline V gene (reference sequence). This CDR3 contains 13 residues. CDR3 nucleotide sequence: TGTGCCACCCAGCCAGGGGGCCCCGGGGAGCTGTTTTTT. Encoded protein: CATQPGGPGELFF.

The chain links TRBV7-2 to TRBJ1-4, with 10 bases matching TRBD1. Germline loops: CDR1 SGHTA, CDR2 FQGNSA. With V trimmed by 6 bases and J by 8 bases, 6 bases remained unmatched. The CDR3 spans 14 residues. For the CDR3, the DNA is TGTGCCAGCAGAACCGGGACAGGGGACGAAAAACTGTTTTTT. Translation gives CASRTGTGDEKLFF.

This chain joins TRBV5-4 and TRBJ2-5; D remains unclear. The V gene's germline CDR1 is SGHNT and CDR2 YYREEE (reference sequence). The CDR3 sequence is 13 residues long. The ends were cut back, 4 bases at V and 4 bases at J, with 11 bases in the middle. The CDR3 nucleotides read TGTGCCAGCAGCCTGGGTGTCGGAGAGACCCAGTACTTC. Protein sequence: CASSLGVGETQYF. Complete variable domain (other parts from reference TRBV5-4 and TRBJ2-5): ETGVTQSPTHLIKTRGQQVTLRCSSQSGHNTVSWYQQALGQGPQFIFQYYREEENGRGNFPPRFSGLQFPNYSSELNVNALELDDSALYLCASSLGVGETQYFGPGTRLLVL.

The rearrangement uses TRBV6-1 and TRBJ2-7; TRBD2 aligns across 9 bases. V was clipped by 8 bases and J by 9 bases; unmatched bases: 14. CDR1 MNHNS and CDR2 SASEGT come from the germline V gene. The CDR3 has 14 residues. DNA of the CDR3: TGTGCCAGCGGAGCTAGCGGGGCAAATAGGGTGCAGTACTTC. It is translated as CASGASGANRVQYF.

CDR3 bases: TGCGCCAGCAGCTTGGCCGGGACAGGGGGCTTCACAGATACGCAGTATTTT. Encoded protein: CASSLAGTGGFTDTQYF. This sequence joins TRBV5-1 and TRBJ2-3; 12 positions agree with TRBD1. The V gene's germline CDR1 is SGHRS and CDR2 YFSETQ. This CDR3 spans 17 amino acids. Trimming cost V 0 bases and J 2 bases; bases outside gene matches: 4.

The gene calls are TRBV19 and TRBJ2-1, with TRBD2 identical over 14 bases. This CDR3 has 15 residues. V lost 4 bases, J lost 10 bases, and 6 bases stayed unmatched. Germline V gene sequence: CDR1 LNHDA, CDR2 SQIVND (reference sequence). This CDR3 reads CASSKTSGRAREQFF. The DNA of the CDR3 is TGTGCCAGTAGTAAGACTAGCGGGAGGGCCAGGGAGCAGTTCTTC.